This passage covers 14 T cell receptor beta chains from one sample sequenced in a study of T cell responses to AZD1222 COVID-19 vaccine (dated by TCRdb to about 2021). This specimen's time point label, per the study, means: about 28 days (+/-7) after the second vaccine dose. Libraries came from the immunoSEQ multiplex PCR assay. TCRdb mirrors the immuneACCESS table, restricted to in-frame sequences. Some clones are absent from its copies; in checked studies, under half trace to an unresolved V gene, and the reason for the others is unknown. Here the sample has under 200,000 clones; 92% occur a single time. The top ten hold around 1.3% of the sample. This specimen consisted of peripheral blood, obtained 28 days after the second AZD1222 dose. The receptors were gathered from an adult who received the AZD1222 COVID-19 vaccine.

V is TRBV5-6 and J is TRBJ1-2, with a weak D call TRBD1 (5 bases). Trimming stripped 3 bases from V and 4 bases from J, with 16 bases between. In germline, CDR1 is SGHDT, CDR2 YYEEEE. This CDR3 contains 15 residues. The CDR3 nucleotides are TGTGCCAGCAGCTCGACCGGGACGGAGATCTATGGCTACACCTTC. This encodes CASSSTGTEIYGYTF.

This clone appeared a single time. The genes are TRBV27 and TRBJ2-7; 10 bases fit TRBD2. V dropped 6 bases and J dropped 2; count of bases not matched to a gene: 19. There are 19 residues in the CDR3. Germline CDR1 MNHEY, CDR2 SMNVEV (reference sequence). The CDR3 nucleotides are TGTGCCAGCAGCCGTTATAGCGGGAGGTCTCGTGGGGAACCCTACGAGCAGTACTTC. Translation gives CASSRYSGRSRGEPYEQYF.

The chain employs TRBV19 and TRBJ2-7; D possibly corresponds to TRBD1 (6 bases). The CDR3 is 13 amino acids. With 4 bases removed from V and 6 bases from J, the gap between germline ends came to 13 bases. Germline V gene lookup returns CDR1 LNHDA and CDR2 SQIVND (reference sequence). The CDR3 bases are TGTGCCAGTAGTACCCACAGGGTTGGCGAGCAGTACTTC. This sequence encodes CASSTHRVGEQYF.

The J gene is TRBJ1-1, the V gene TRBV19; D perhaps matches TRBD1 (6 bases). Germline assignment: CDR1 LNHDA and CDR2 SQIVND (reference sequence). Between the trimmed V and J ends, which lost 11 bases and 1 base, there was a span of 14 bases. The CDR3 has 13 amino acids. The CDR3 bases are TGTGCCTGCAGGGGTTTCGGGAACACTGAAGCTTTCTTT. Translated, it gives CACRGFGNTEAFF.

This clone was seen a few times. The CDR3 region is CASSDTGPFYEQYF. The CDR3 region has the DNA TGTGCCAGCAGTGATACAGGGCCCTTCTACGAGCAGTACTTC. The chain uses TRBV6-6 and TRBJ2-7; TRBD1 might be the D (6 bases). The germline V and J ends were trimmed by 5 bases and 3 bases, with 14 bases remaining between them. CDR3 length: 14 residues. Germline-derived CDR1 and CDR2 are MNHNY and SVGAGI (reference sequence).

V is TRBV6-6 and J is TRBJ2-7; TRBD1 agrees at 10 bases. The CDR3 length is 15 residues. Germline V lookup: CDR1 MNHNY, CDR2 SVGAGI (reference sequence). V lost 6 bases to trimming and J lost 4 bases; unmatched junction nucleotides: 9. The CDR3: CASSPHPGQGYEQYF. The CDR3 nucleotides are TGTGCCAGCAGCCCTCACCCGGGACAGGGGTACGAGCAGTACTTC.

The chain recombines TRBV28 with TRBJ1-2, with D possibly being TRBD1 (6 bases). V lost 3 bases and J lost 6, with 17 bases in between. The germline V gene encodes CDR1 MDHEN and CDR2 SYDVKM. This CDR3 is built from 15 residues. This CDR3 reads CASSFMQGSIHGYTF. The CDR3 DNA follows: TGTGCCAGCAGTTTTATGCAGGGGTCGATCCATGGCTACACCTTC.

This clone was observed a single time. The CDR3 sequence: CASSLDFSNTIYF. The CDR3 region has the DNA TGCGCCAGCAGCTTGGATTTCTCGAACACCATATATTTT. The chain is built from TRBV5-1 and TRBJ1-3, with no clear D. V gave up 0 bases and J gave up 7 bases, with 8 bases separating them. Germline assignment: CDR1 SGHRS and CDR2 YFSETQ. The CDR3 sequence is 13 residues long.

V gene TRBV28 combines with J gene TRBJ2-7; 8 bases map to TRBD1. Germline loops: CDR1 MDHEN, CDR2 SYDVKM. J gave up 1 base and V 4 bases, and 15 bases lay outside the gene matches. This CDR3 contains 18 residues. CDR3 loop: CASSSIPQGDRKSYEQYF. Written as DNA, the CDR3 is TGTGCCAGCAGTTCTATTCCTCAGGGGGACAGGAAATCCTACGAGCAGTACTTC.

This clone has more than one count but fewer than ten. The gene calls are TRBV4-1 and TRBJ1-5; D is unclear. CDR1 MGHRA and CDR2 YSYEKL come from the germline V gene. The CDR3 spans 16 residues. V dropped 2 bases and J dropped 4 bases, with 15 bases sitting between them. CDR3 protein: CASSQSSWPENQPQHF. The CDR3 DNA follows: TGCGCCAGCAGCCAATCCTCGTGGCCAGAGAATCAGCCCCAGCATTTT.

This clone was counted a single time. The chain recombines TRBV5-8 with TRBJ2-1, with 10 bases that match TRBD2. J gave up 4 bases and V 0 bases, and 7 bases lay outside the gene matches. There are 17 residues in the CDR3. The V gene's germline CDR1 is SGHTS and CDR2 YDEGEE. CDR3 in amino acids: CASSLGDLAGGYNEQFF. The CDR3, as DNA: TGTGCCAGCAGCTTGGGAGACTTAGCGGGAGGTTACAATGAGCAGTTCTTC. Drawing the rest from reference TRBV5-8 and TRBJ2-1, the complete variable domain is EAGVTQSPTHLIKTRGQQATLRCSPISGHTSVYWYQQALGLGLQFLLWYDEGEERNRGNFPPRFSGRQFPNYSSELNVNALELEDSALYLCASSLGDLAGGYNEQFFGPGTRLTVL.

In this sample, this clone turned up once. J is TRBJ2-7 and V is TRBV25-1, with D tentatively TRBD2 (5 bases). The CDR3 length is 15 residues. Trimming stripped 0 bases from V and 0 bases from J, with 9 bases between. Per the germline V gene, CDR1 is MGHDK and CDR2 is SYGVNS. The CDR3, as DNA: TGTGCCAGCAGTGAATATGGAGGCAGCTCCTACGAGCAGTACTTC. It yields the protein CASSEYGGSSYEQYF.

This clone was counted a single time. The V gene is TRBV20-1, the J gene TRBJ1-2; no definite D call. V lost 3 bases to trimming and J lost 5 bases, with 7 bases between them. CDR3 size: 11 residues. Germline V lookup: CDR1 DFQATT, CDR2 SNEGSKA (reference sequence). CDR3 DNA: TGCAGTGCTAGCGGCCAGTATGGCTACACCTTC. It encodes CSASGQYGYTF.

The chain uses TRBV29-1 and TRBJ1-2, with D perhaps matching TRBD1 (5 bases). V shed 3 bases and J shed 4 bases, with 9 bases lying between them. This CDR3 has 12 residues. The germline V gene has CDR1 SQVTM and CDR2 ANQGSEA. The CDR3 sequence: CSVEGGIYGYTF. For the CDR3, the DNA is TGCAGCGTTGAGGGGGGGATCTATGGCTACACCTTC.